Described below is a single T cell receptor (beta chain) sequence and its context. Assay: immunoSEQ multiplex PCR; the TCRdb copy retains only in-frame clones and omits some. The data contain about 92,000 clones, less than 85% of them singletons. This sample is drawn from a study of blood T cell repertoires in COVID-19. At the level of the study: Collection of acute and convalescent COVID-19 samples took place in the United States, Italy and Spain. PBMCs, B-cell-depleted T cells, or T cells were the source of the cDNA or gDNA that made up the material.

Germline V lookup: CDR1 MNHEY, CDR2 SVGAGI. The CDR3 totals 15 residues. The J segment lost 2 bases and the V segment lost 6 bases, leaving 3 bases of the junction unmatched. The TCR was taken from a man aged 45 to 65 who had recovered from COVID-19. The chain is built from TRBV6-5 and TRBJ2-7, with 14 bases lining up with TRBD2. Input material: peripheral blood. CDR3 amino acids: CASRGLAGGTYEQYF. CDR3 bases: TGTGCCAGCAGAGGACTAGCGGGAGGAACCTACGAGCAGTACTTC.